This record covers a single T cell receptor beta chain. The sample is drawn from a study of blood T cell repertoires in COVID-19. Whole-study context: Collection of acute and convalescent COVID-19 samples took place in the United States, Italy and Spain. T cells, B-cell-depleted T cells, or PBMCs supplied cDNA or gDNA.

TCRdb keeps only in-frame clones here, not all; method: immunoSEQ multiplex PCR. The repertoire holds nearly 80,000 clones, with 75% to 95% as singletons. Looked up from germline, CDR1 is LGHDT and CDR2 is YNNKEL (reference sequence). CDR3 size: 15 residues. V shed 5 bases and J 2 bases; nucleotides not matched to a gene: 6. The sample was peripheral blood. The TCR comes from a woman aged 80 or over with acute or convalescent COVID-19. The chain carries TRBV3-1 (or the pseudogene TRBV3-2) and TRBJ2-5, with TRBD1 matching 9 bases. The CDR3 DNA sequence: TGTGCCAGCAGCGTCATGACAGGGGGACAAGAGACCCAGTACTTC. Translating it yields CASSVMTGGQETQYF.